Presented here are 20 T cell receptor beta chains from one specimen sequenced in a study of cytomegalovirus exposure and HLA in healthy donors. The PCR was carried out with 60 Vbeta primers and 13 Jbeta primers. The repertoire was sequenced with immunoSEQ multiplex PCR; TCRdb's copy has only in-frame clones and lacks some. This table has about 88,000 clones, over 80% appearing once. Sequencing was performed on PBMCs. Receptors originate from a man aged 18 to 29 in good health and CMV-seronegative.

The chain couples TRBV19 to TRBJ2-6; weak D call: TRBD2 (5 bases). V gave up 7 bases and J gave up 0 bases, with 13 bases separating them. Per germline, CDR1 LNHDA and CDR2 SQIVND (reference sequence). CDR3 size: 16 residues. Here the CDR3 reads CASNYLRGSGANVLTF. Written as DNA, the CDR3 is TGTGCCAGTAATTACCTCCGGGGCTCTGGGGCCAACGTCCTGACTTTC.

V gene TRBV27 combines with J gene TRBJ2-7; no clear D. The CDR3 is 14 residues long. V dropped 3 bases and J dropped 3 bases, with 12 bases sitting between them. The germline V gene encodes CDR1 MNHEY and CDR2 SMNVEV (reference sequence). This chain's CDR3 is CASSFLARGYEQYF. CDR3 DNA: TGTGCCAGCAGTTTCCTGGCCCGCGGCTACGAGCAGTACTTC.

The gene calls are TRBV28 and TRBJ2-7; 9 bases are a match to TRBD2. Looked up from germline, CDR1 is MDHEN and CDR2 is SYDVKM. Trimming at V came to 4 bases and at J to 2 bases, leaving 9 bases not matched to a gene. This CDR3 is built from 16 residues. CDR3 nucleotide sequence: TGTGCCAGCAGTTCTGCCGGGGCTAGCGGGGCCTACGAGCAGTACTTC. Translating gives CASSSAGASGAYEQYF.

The V gene is TRBV10-1, the J gene TRBJ2-5; no firm D call. CDR3 length equals 14 residues. V was pared by 6 bases and J by 11 bases, with 22 bases between. The germline gives CDR1 WNHNN, CDR2 SYGVQD (reference sequence). CDR3: CASRWSPSYDGQYF. The CDR3 nucleotides read TGCGCCAGCAGATGGTCTCCCTCCTACGACGGGCAGTACTTC.

The chain recombines TRBV11-3 with TRBJ2-7; no clear D. The CDR3 length is 12 residues. Per germline, CDR1 SGHNT and CDR2 YENEEA. The ends were cut back, 2 bases at V and 5 bases at J, with 7 bases in the middle. The DNA for the CDR3 is TGTGCCAGCAGCTTAACTGGTGACGAGCAGTACTTC. It is translated as CASSLTGDEQYF.

CDR3 in amino acids: CAWSGREWLNEQFF. The CDR3 DNA reads TGTGCCTGGAGTGGACGGGAGTGGCTAAATGAGCAGTTCTTC. The rearrangement joins TRBV30 to TRBJ2-1, with D perhaps matching TRBD2 (6 bases). V was trimmed by 1 base and J by 7 bases, leaving 14 bases between them. This CDR3 spans 14 amino acids. In germline, CDR1 is GTSNPN, CDR2 SVGIG (reference sequence).

This clone was seen only a few times. This chain uses TRBV7-9 with TRBJ1-1; 7 bases are shared with TRBD1. The length of the CDR3 is 15 residues. V lost 8 bases and J lost 4; bases outside the gene matches: 13. Germline-derived CDR1 and CDR2 are SEHNR and FQNEAQ (reference sequence). This CDR3 reads CASGRNRQGITEAFF. CDR3 DNA sequence: TGTGCCAGCGGGAGGAACCGACAGGGAATCACTGAAGCTTTCTTT.

The V gene is TRBV11-3, the J gene TRBJ2-5; D not resolved. Germline V gene lookup returns CDR1 SGHNT and CDR2 YENEEA. V shed 1 base and J shed 5 bases, with 11 bases lying between them. The CDR3 loop spans 14 amino acids. CDR3 residues: CASSLGGSQETQYF. In nucleotides, the CDR3 is TGTGCCAGCAGCTTAGGCGGTAGCCAGGAGACCCAGTACTTC.

This clone was recorded once. The V and J genes are TRBV28 and TRBJ2-6, with 15 bases matching TRBD2. The CDR3 extends over 19 amino acids. Germline CDR1 and CDR2: MDHEN and SYDVKM. The V and J ends lost 5 bases and 0 bases, in that order; junction bases with no gene match: 5. The CDR3, as DNA: TGTGCCAGCAGTCCGGGACTAGCGGGAGGCCTCTCTGGGGCCAACGTCCTGACTTTC. Translated: CASSPGLAGGLSGANVLTF.

The chain recombines TRBV7-3 with TRBJ2-3; possibly TRBD1 for D (5 bases). Trimming took 2 bases from V and 4 from J, leaving 16 bases between them. Germline values: CDR1 SGHTA, CDR2 FQGTGA. The CDR3 length is 16 residues. CDR3 sequence reads: CASSLYGRVQADTQYF. Written as DNA, the CDR3 is TGTGCCAGCAGCTTATACGGCAGGGTCCAGGCAGATACGCAGTATTTT.

The chain couples TRBV6-5 to TRBJ2-4; 8 nucleotides match TRBD1. Trimming removed 2 bases from V and 10 bases from J; junction bases left unmatched: 10. Germline CDR1 and CDR2: MNHEY and SVGAGI. This CDR3 comprises 15 residues. The CDR3, as DNA: TGTGCCAGCAGTTACAAAGGGGGGACAGGCGGGATTCAGTACTTC. Amino acids: CASSYKGGTGGIQYF.

The table lists this clone with a few counts. The V and J genes are TRBV29-1 and TRBJ2-1; 10 bases map to TRBD2. The CDR3 totals 14 residues. Trimming removed 6 bases from V and 9 bases from J; junction bases left unmatched: 11. The germline V gene has CDR1 SQVTM and CDR2 ANQGSEA. The CDR3 DNA sequence: TGCAGCGTCCCCAGCGGGAGGGCCGCTGGTGAGCAGTTCTTC. Translating it yields CSVPSGRAAGEQFF.

CDR3: CASAGLPPDTQYF. The CDR3 region has the DNA TGTGCCAGCGCGGGACTCCCTCCTGATACGCAGTATTTT. The genes are TRBV19 and TRBJ2-3; D is perhaps TRBD2 (6 bases). The CDR3 extends over 13 amino acids. Germline V gene sequence: CDR1 LNHDA, CDR2 SQIVND (reference sequence). V lost 9 bases, J lost 6 bases, and 16 bases lay in between.

This chain joins TRBV7-2 and TRBJ2-7; 8 nucleotides agree with TRBD1. V shed 5 bases, J shed 3 bases, and the junction held 9 bases outside the gene matches. CDR1 SGHTA and CDR2 FQGNSA come from the germline V gene. There are 15 residues in the CDR3. For the CDR3, the DNA is TGTGCCAGCAGCCTAAGGACAGGGACCGGCTACGAGCAGTACTTC. The encoded protein is CASSLRTGTGYEQYF.

This clone was observed a handful of times. CDR3 nucleotide sequence: TGTGCCAGCAGCTTACAGGGTCGCGGTAACTATGGCTACACCTTC. Amino acid sequence: CASSLQGRGNYGYTF. The chain couples TRBV5-8 to TRBJ1-2; D possibly corresponds to TRBD1 (6 bases). Germline assignment: CDR1 SGHTS and CDR2 YDEGEE. The CDR3 covers 15 residues. The V gene lost 2 bases and the J gene lost 1 base, with 12 bases spanning the gap.

The chain recombines TRBV7-2 with TRBJ1-2; tentatively, D is TRBD1 (5 bases). V lost 5 bases to trimming and J lost 5 bases, with 15 bases between them. The length of the CDR3 is 14 residues. Germline lookup yields CDR1 SGHTA and CDR2 FQGNSA. The CDR3 nucleotides are TGTGCCAGCAGCCCGACAGCCACTTGGTATGGCTACACCTTC. The encoded protein is CASSPTATWYGYTF.

The rearrangement uses TRBV6-1 and TRBJ2-3; D perhaps matches TRBD1 (6 bases). Germline loops: CDR1 MNHNS, CDR2 SASEGT. V was shortened by 2 bases and J by 2 bases, with 14 bases between the two germline ends. The CDR3 loop spans 16 amino acids. CDR3 protein: CASSENDRIITDTQYF. The CDR3 DNA is TGTGCCAGCAGTGAAAACGACAGGATTATCACAGATACGCAGTATTTT.

J is TRBJ2-2 and V is TRBV5-4; 9 bases match TRBD1. V trimming: 0 bases; J trimming: 3 bases; junction bases outside the gene matches: 3. CDR1 is SGHNT and CDR2 is YYREEE in the germline V gene (reference sequence). The CDR3 sequence is 16 residues long. The DNA for the CDR3 is TGTGCCAGCAGCTTGGGAGACAGGGGGTACACCGGGGAGCTGTTTTTT. This gives the protein CASSLGDRGYTGELFF.

The chain combines TRBV19 with TRBJ2-7; 12 nucleotides match TRBD2. This CDR3 has 18 residues. With V trimmed by 1 base and J by 3 bases, 10 bases remained unmatched. Germline V gene sequence: CDR1 LNHDA, CDR2 SQIVND (reference sequence). The CDR3 DNA reads TGTGCCAGTAGTATAGGAAGTATAGGACTAGCGGGAAACTACGAGCAGTACTTC. Translating it yields CASSIGSIGLAGNYEQYF.

The chain joins TRBV6-6 to TRBJ1-3, with 7 bases matching TRBD1. The CDR3 consists of 15 residues. Germline V gene data show CDR1 as MNHNY and CDR2 as SVGAGI (reference sequence). J lost 4 bases, V lost 3 bases, and 6 bases had no gene match. The DNA for the CDR3 is TGTGCCAGCAGTTATACAAGGGGACAGGGAAACACCATATATTTT. Translated, it gives CASSYTRGQGNTIYF.